Shown below are 25 T cell receptor beta chains from a single sample sequenced in a study of response to subunit inactivated influenza vaccine. TCRdb recomputed calls from the RT-PCR reads with MiXCR, one row per CDR3 protein. The sample yields about 650,000 distinct CDR3 sequences, more than 15% seen once. Here the sequenced sample was PBMCs from blood, taken approximately 13 days after vaccination. The receptors were sampled from a middle-aged man who received an inactivated influenza vaccine.

This clonotype was detected a few times. The chain uses TRBV20-1 and TRBJ2-3, with D perhaps TRBD1 or TRBD2 (6 bases each). Deletions cut 3 bases from V and 6 bases from J, with 16 bases between. Germline V gene sequence: CDR1 DFQATT, CDR2 SNEGSKA (reference sequence). This CDR3 is 14 amino acids long. CDR3 residues: CSASYRAGGDTQYF. Here the CDR3 DNA reads TGCAGTGCTAGCTACAGGGCCGGGGGCGATACGCAGTATTTT.

The chain links TRBV6-2 or TRBV6-3 to TRBJ2-7; D may be TRBD1 or TRBD2 (6 bases each). Trimming took 2 bases from V and 6 from J, leaving 11 bases between them. The CDR3 length is 13 residues. The V gene's germline CDR1 is MNHEY and CDR2 SVGEGT. CDR3 coding DNA: TGTGCCAGCAGTTACACGGGGGCTGGCGAGCAGTACTTC. Its translation: CASSYTGAGEQYF.

The V and J genes are TRBV11-2 and TRBJ1-6, with 8 nucleotides matching TRBD1. J gave up 9 bases and V 3 bases, and 4 bases lay outside the gene matches. This CDR3 has 14 residues. CDR1 is SGHAT, CDR2 FQNNGV, per germline. CDR3 in amino acids: CASSFRQGSSPLHF. CDR3 nucleotide sequence: TGTGCCAGCAGCTTTCGACAGGGGAGTTCACCCCTCCACTTT.

This clonotype was detected only a few times. The rearrangement links TRBV27 to TRBJ2-3; D tentatively fits TRBD1 or TRBD2 (5 bases each). Trimming removed 2 bases at V and 7 bases at J, with 16 bases between. Germline CDR1 MNHEY, CDR2 SMNVEV (reference sequence). The CDR3 is 15 residues long. The CDR3 coding sequence is TGTGCCAGCAGTTTAGGGGACCCAAAGACCCATACGCAGTATTTT. The encoded protein is CASSLGDPKTHTQYF.

This chain uses TRBV28 with TRBJ2-7, with 9 nucleotides matching TRBD1. V lost 6 bases to trimming and J lost 0 bases; unmatched junction nucleotides: 9. Looked up from germline, CDR1 is MDHEN and CDR2 is SYDVKM. CDR3 length: 16 residues. The CDR3 protein is CASSDFKTGGSYEQYF. The CDR3 DNA sequence: TGTGCCAGCAGCGACTTTAAGACAGGGGGCTCCTACGAGCAGTACTTC.

The table lists this clonotype with many counts. V is TRBV12-3 or TRBV12-4 and J is TRBJ1-6; no clear D. V lost 1 base and J 5 bases, leaving 6 bases between the germline ends. CDR3 length: 14 amino acids. CDR3 residues: CASSLGRNNSPLHF. In DNA, the CDR3 is TGTGCCAGCAGTTTAGGCCGGAATAATTCACCCCTCCACTTT.

The chain is built from TRBV23-1 and TRBJ2-1; 12 bases map to TRBD2. TRBV23-1 belongs to the ORF category, with a function that is uncertain. After removal of 4 bases from V and 8 bases from J, the junction contained 6 bases not matched to a gene. This CDR3 has 15 amino acids. The CDR3, as DNA: TGCGCCAGCAGTCCTCGGACTAGCGGGGTCGATGAGCAGTTCTTC. Translation gives CASSPRTSGVDEQFF.

This clonotype has more than one count but fewer than ten. This chain links TRBV10-3 with TRBJ2-5, with 10 bases matching TRBD1. The trim removed 10 bases at V and 2 bases at J, leaving 10 bases unmatched. The CDR3 contains 15 residues. The V gene's germline CDR1 is ENHRY and CDR2 SYGVKD. CDR3 amino acids: CASQRDRGGQETQYF. CDR3 nucleotides: TGTGCCAGCCAGCGGGACAGGGGAGGGCAAGAGACCCAGTACTTC.

This clonotype was recorded a few times. The chain links TRBV28 to TRBJ2-5; D uncertain. V gave up 10 bases and J gave up 1 base, with 10 bases separating them. The CDR3 consists of 12 residues. The V gene's germline CDR1 is MDHEN and CDR2 SYDVKM. CDR3 nucleotide sequence: TGTGCCACCTCGGGTGCCCAAGAGACCCAGTACTTC. Its protein is CATSGAQETQYF.

This sequence joins TRBV27 and TRBJ2-1; D remains unclear. V was shortened by 3 bases and J by 7 bases, with 10 bases between the two germline ends. This CDR3 region has 13 residues. Germline CDR1 is MNHEY and CDR2 is SMNVEV (reference sequence). In DNA form, the CDR3 reads TGTGCCAGCAGTTTGCTCTCGCGGAATGAGCAGTTCTTC. This sequence encodes CASSLLSRNEQFF.

This clonotype came up a few times. J is TRBJ1-2 and V is TRBV15; unclear D gene. Per germline, CDR1 LNHNV and CDR2 YYDKDF (reference sequence). The CDR3 spans 19 residues. The V and J ends lost 0 bases and 2 bases respectively, with 22 bases between them. CDR3 nucleotides: TGTGCCACCAGCAGAGATTTTGTACTATCCACTGGTGGCAACTATGGCTACACCTTC. It codes for CATSRDFVLSTGGNYGYTF.

V is TRBV4-2 and J is TRBJ2-1; 14 nucleotides agree with TRBD2. The CDR3 sequence is 19 residues long. Germline V gene sequence: CDR1 LGHNA, CDR2 YNFKEQ. The V and J ends lost 1 base and 1 base, in that order; junction bases with no gene match: 6. CDR3 DNA: TGTGCCAGCAGCCAAGGTGGGACTAGCGGGAGTGGGTCCTACAATGAGCAGTTCTTC. Protein product: CASSQGGTSGSGSYNEQFF.

This clonotype showed up many times. V gene TRBV12-3 or TRBV12-4 combines with J gene TRBJ1-1; TRBD1 matches 9 bases. V lost 5 bases to trimming and J lost 2 bases; unmatched junction nucleotides: 6. This CDR3 has 15 residues. The DNA for the CDR3 is TGTGCCAGCAGTGATACGGACAGGGGAAACACTGAAGCTTTCTTT. Protein product: CASSDTDRGNTEAFF.

V usage is TRBV7-2 and J usage is TRBJ2-5; D may be TRBD2 (6 bases). The CDR3 length is 16 residues. V lost 4 bases and J 4 bases, leaving 19 bases between the germline ends. The germline CDR1 and CDR2 sequences are SGHTA and FQGNSA. The CDR3 DNA reads TGTGCCAGCAGCTCTACCCAGGGTGGAGGGCCAGAGACCCAGTACTTC. Residues: CASSSTQGGGPETQYF.

This clonotype was seen ten or more times. The J gene is TRBJ2-7, the V gene TRBV20-1; the match to TRBD2 covers 8 bases. This CDR3 spans 14 amino acids. From germline, CDR1 is DFQATT and CDR2 SNEGSKA (reference sequence). With V trimmed by 0 bases and J by 3 bases, 4 bases remained unmatched. CDR3 in DNA: TGCAGTGCTAGAGATCTTAGCGGGAACTACGAGCAGTACTTC. Encoded protein: CSARDLSGNYEQYF.

This clonotype has ten or more counts. V gene TRBV5-1 combines with J gene TRBJ2-7, with TRBD1 identical over 7 bases. Germline-derived CDR1 and CDR2 are SGHRS and YFSETQ. V lost 7 bases to trimming and J lost 0 bases; unmatched junction nucleotides: 1. This CDR3 region has 12 residues. CDR3 sequence (DNA): TGCGCCAGCCGGGACAGCTCCTACGAGCAGTACTTC. It is translated as CASRDSSYEQYF.

This clonotype was detected ten times or more. The V gene is TRBV11-1, the J gene TRBJ2-5; TRBD2 matches at 11 bases. This CDR3 spans 15 amino acids. The V gene's germline CDR1 is SGHAT and CDR2 FQDESV (reference sequence). V was pared by 5 bases and J by 6 bases, with 8 bases of the junction left unmatched. This CDR3 is CASSHSGRAGKTQYF. The CDR3 DNA reads TGTGCCAGCAGCCATAGCGGGAGGGCCGGGAAGACCCAGTACTTC.

This clonotype was recorded a few times. The V call is TRBV19, the J call TRBJ2-1; D is possibly TRBD2 (6 bases). The germline V gene encodes CDR1 LNHDA and CDR2 SQIVND (reference sequence). This CDR3 spans 11 amino acids. V lost 3 bases to trimming and J lost 9 bases, with 6 bases between them. The chain's CDR3 is CASSIGGEQFF. Here the CDR3 DNA reads TGTGCCAGTAGTATCGGGGGTGAGCAGTTCTTC.

This clonotype was detected only a few times. The rearrangement joins TRBV12-3 or TRBV12-4 to TRBJ2-5, with D possibly called TRBD1 or TRBD2 (5 bases each). V lost 0 bases and J lost 5, with 10 bases in between. This CDR3 is built from 14 residues. DNA for the CDR3: TGTGCCAGCAGTTTAGCGGGACCGGCGGAGACCCAGTACTTC. Its protein product is CASSLAGPAETQYF.

This clonotype was observed a handful of times. The V call is TRBV21-1, the J call TRBJ1-6; the D segment call TRBD1 is taken from the table without a DNA check. TRBV21-1 is marked as a pseudogene. The CDR3 consists of 16 residues. CDR3 sequence (DNA): TGTGCCAGCAGCAATACAATGTCCCTCGGTGCTTCACCCCTCCACTTT. This sequence encodes CASSNTMSLGASPLHF.

The chain has TRBV7-9 and TRBJ1-4; 9 bases line up with TRBD1. Germline CDR1 is SEHNR and CDR2 is FQNEAQ (reference sequence). V shed 8 bases and J 8 bases; nucleotides not matched to a gene: 12. The CDR3 is 15 amino acids. The CDR3 loop reads CASALMGQGREKLFF. CDR3 sequence (DNA): TGTGCCAGCGCCTTAATGGGACAGGGAAGAGAAAAACTGTTTTTT.

This clonotype occurred many times. The J gene is TRBJ2-1, the V gene TRBV12-3 or TRBV12-4; 10 bases map to TRBD2. The CDR3 consists of 13 residues. V lost 8 bases to trimming and J lost 5 bases; unmatched junction nucleotides: 3. The CDR3 coding sequence is TGTGCCAGCCGGACTAGCGGAGACAATGAGCAGTTCTTC. Its translation: CASRTSGDNEQFF.

The chain carries TRBV5-1 and TRBJ1-6, with a tentative D call TRBD1 (6 bases). V lost 3 bases to trimming and J lost 8 bases, with 12 bases between them. Germline-derived CDR1 and CDR2 are SGHRS and YFSETQ. This CDR3 has 14 residues. The CDR3 nucleotides read TGCGCCAGCAGCTCTGGACAGATATATTCACCCCTCCACTTT. It yields the protein CASSSGQIYSPLHF.

Comments on this clonotype: A much larger clonotype is one base distant, so this may be a read error. The chain combines TRBV12-3 or TRBV12-4 with TRBJ1-2, with TRBD1 as a possible D gene (5 bases). The CDR3 has 13 residues. The V end was cut by 6 bases, the J end by 8 bases, with 16 bases between. CDR3 sequence reads: CASRPGGPGGYTF. The CDR3 DNA reads TGTGCCAGCAGACCCGGGGGACCGGGAGGCTACACCTTC.

This clonotype was recorded many times. The chain combines TRBV5-1 with TRBJ2-5, with D perhaps TRBD1 or TRBD2 (6 bases each). CDR1 and CDR2 (germline): SGHRS, YFSETQ. This CDR3 spans 13 amino acids. V was pared by 7 bases and J by 4 bases, with 14 bases between. CDR3 DNA: TGCGCCAGCGCTAAATCGGGGGCAGAGACCCAGTACTTC. Translation gives CASAKSGAETQYF.